The clone carrying this T cell receptor (beta chain) was observed a handful of times. Its antigen is currently unknown. Clones were read by immunoSEQ multiplex PCR, and TCRdb kept only the in-frame ones, dropping some. This table holds about 100,000 clones, roughly 86% found once. The sample is drawn from a study of T cell responses to AZD1222 COVID-19 vaccine. Notes on the study in general: Donors, mostly white British, included more females; clonal diversity was possibly underestimated.

The V end lost 0 bases, the J end lost 4 bases, and 9 bases lay between the germline ends. Germline V gene sequence: CDR1 SEHNR, CDR2 FQNEAQ (reference sequence). The CDR3 extends over 14 amino acids. Material: peripheral blood, obtained 28 days after the second dose of the MenACWY control vaccine. J is TRBJ2-5 and V is TRBV7-9; a weak D match, TRBD1 (6 bases). This clonotype was sampled from an adult who received the MenACWY meningococcal vaccine as a control. The CDR3 bases are TGTGCCAGCAGCTTAGCTGGGGGCGGAGAGACCCAGTACTTC. The encoded protein is CASSLAGGGETQYF.